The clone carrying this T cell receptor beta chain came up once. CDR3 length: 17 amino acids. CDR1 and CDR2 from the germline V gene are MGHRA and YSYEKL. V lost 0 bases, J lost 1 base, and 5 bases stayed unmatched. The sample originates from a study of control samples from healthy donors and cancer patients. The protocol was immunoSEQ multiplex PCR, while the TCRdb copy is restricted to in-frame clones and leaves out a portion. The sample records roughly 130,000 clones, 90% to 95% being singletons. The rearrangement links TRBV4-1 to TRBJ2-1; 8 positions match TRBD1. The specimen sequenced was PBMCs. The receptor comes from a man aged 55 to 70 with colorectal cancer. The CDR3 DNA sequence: TGCGCCAGCAGCCAAGATGACAGGGGTTGGTCCTACAATGAGCAGTTCTTC. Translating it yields CASSQDDRGWSYNEQFF.